This T cell receptor (beta chain) derives from a study of shared clonotypes between healthy human individuals. At deep level, the assay was performed. Genomic DNA of every subset was divided equally among multiple immunoSEQ plates. Data came from immunoSEQ multiplex PCR; TCRdb stores just in-frame clones and leaves some out. The sample has hundreds of thousands of clones, just under 97% seen once. Study observations and caveats: Shared clonotypes: about 5% naive CD4, around 3.5% naive CD8, less than 2.5% memory CD4, 0.4% memory CD8. The diversity represented, both genetic and in exposure history, was limited by few donors.

Points on this clone: Its antigen remains unknown.

It was CD45RO-negative cells, positively selected for CCR7, that made up naive CD8 cells, with terminally differentiated effector memory CD45RA+ cells excluded. Looked up from germline, CDR1 is SQVTM and CDR2 is ANQGSEA. The V and J ends lost 1 base and 1 base respectively, with 5 bases between them. The CDR3 is 13 residues long. The chain has TRBV29-1 and TRBJ2-1; D not certain. Input material: naive CD8+ T cells sorted from blood. The TCR originated in a woman aged 25 to 45 in good health. This chain's CDR3 is CSVEGGSYNEQFF. In DNA, the CDR3 is TGCAGCGTTGAAGGGGGATCCTACAATGAGCAGTTCTTC.